The TCR beta chain under discussion was sequenced for a study of tumor-infiltrating lymphocytes in localized non-small cell lung cancer. Overall study: Patients included smokers and never-smokers with various histologies, some sampled after neoadjuvant chemotherapy. Resected tumor was paired with non-adjacent uninvolved lung from the same patient. Study results and caveats: Different pieces of the same tissue were used for each assay. Higher tumor T cell infiltration than in uninvolved lung was supported by TCRbeta sequencing.

V lost 7 bases and J 8 bases, leaving 8 bases between the germline ends. The CDR3 loop spans 11 amino acids. In germline, CDR1 is MNHEY, CDR2 SVGAGI. As regards this clone: Its specificity is not known.

The data were produced by immunoSEQ multiplex PCR, yet TCRdb's version contains in-frame clones alone and is incomplete. The sample records about 8,900 clones, about two thirds being singletons. The rearrangement joins TRBV6-5 to TRBJ2-2; D gene uncertain. This clonotype was sampled from a human donor with non-small cell lung cancer. The sequencing sample was made of uninvolved lung tissue not adjacent to the tumor. CDR3 residues: CASTVSGELFF. CDR3 coding DNA: TGTGCCAGCACCGTTTCTGGGGAGCTGTTTTTT.